Below, 22 T cell receptor beta chains from the same sample are listed, as sequenced in a study of shared clonotypes between healthy human individuals. This table comes from immunoSEQ multiplex PCR, and its TCRdb copy is limited to in-frame clones, with some not included. The table includes about 2.3 million clones, around 92% detected once. Sequencing was performed on naive CD4+ T cells from PBMCs. The sample's subset: CD45RA+ positively selected. The receptor source for this set is a man younger than 35 in good health. Some clones in this sample may be carry-over from other donors' samples.

As to this clone: Other DNA sequences within the sample encode an identical CDR3. The chain has TRBV7-9 and TRBJ2-7; perhaps D is TRBD1 or TRBD2 (5 bases each). CDR3 length: 13 residues. The germline V gene has CDR1 SEHNR and CDR2 FQNEAQ (reference sequence). V lost 1 base, J lost 2 bases, and 6 bases lay in between. CDR3 sequence (DNA): TGTGCCAGCAGCTTAGGGGGACCCTACGAGCAGTACTTC. Its protein is CASSLGGPYEQYF.

The chain recombines TRBV5-1 with TRBJ2-2; D gene uncertain. The CDR3 loop spans 13 amino acids. Germline V gene sequence: CDR1 SGHRS, CDR2 YFSETQ. Trimming removed 4 bases at V and 6 bases at J, with 10 bases between. The CDR3 DNA sequence: TGCGCCAGCAGCCCCGGATTTTCCGGGGAGCTGTTTTTT. This translates into CASSPGFSGELFF.

V and J are TRBV5-4 and TRBJ2-1; 12 bases are shared with TRBD2. V was clipped by 2 bases and J by 10 bases; unmatched bases: 4. The V gene's germline CDR1 is SGHNT and CDR2 YYREEE (reference sequence). There are 14 residues in the CDR3. The CDR3 loop is CASSFGLAGMEQFF. The CDR3 DNA follows: TGTGCCAGCAGCTTCGGACTAGCGGGGATGGAGCAGTTCTTC.

The rearrangement uses TRBV11-1 and TRBJ1-3; perhaps TRBD1 as D (5 bases). Deletions cut 5 bases from V and 4 bases from J, with 9 bases between. This CDR3 is built from 13 residues. CDR1 is SGHAT, CDR2 FQDESV, per germline (reference sequence). The DNA for the CDR3 is TGTGCCAGCAGCCTCCAGGGAGGAAACACCATATATTTT. It specifies CASSLQGGNTIYF.

The chain links TRBV7-8 to TRBJ1-1; D is unresolved. V was cut by 5 bases and J by 3 bases, with 10 bases left in between. This CDR3 is 13 amino acids long. In germline, CDR1 is SGHVS, CDR2 FQNEAQ. The CDR3 coding sequence is TGTGCCAGCAGCAGAGGGAGGGACACTGAAGCTTTCTTT. Translation gives CASSRGRDTEAFF.

The CDR3 DNA reads TGTGCCAGCAGCTGGGGACTAGCGAATACAGATACGCAGTATTTT. Translation gives CASSWGLANTDTQYF. The V gene is TRBV7-3, the J gene TRBJ2-3, with TRBD2 matching 10 bases. The CDR3 extends over 15 amino acids. The V segment lost 4 bases and the J segment 3 bases; nucleotides outside the gene matches: 4. Germline assignment: CDR1 SGHTA and CDR2 FQGTGA.

The chain combines TRBV5-1 with TRBJ2-7, with D possibly being TRBD1 or TRBD2 (5 bases each). The V and J ends lost 4 bases and 0 bases respectively, with 14 bases between them. The CDR3 contains 15 residues. Germline loops: CDR1 SGHRS, CDR2 YFSETQ. CDR3 DNA sequence: TGCGCCAGCAGCCACTCCGGGACCTCCTCCTACGAGCAGTACTTC. It specifies CASSHSGTSSYEQYF.

This clone showed up just a few times. The chain combines TRBV29-1 with TRBJ1-1; unclear D gene. Germline assignment: CDR1 SQVTM and CDR2 ANQGSEA. The CDR3 is 13 amino acids. The V and J ends lost 4 bases and 1 base respectively, with 10 bases between them. The CDR3 loop reads CSVGSWGNTEAFF. In nucleotides, the CDR3 is TGCAGCGTTGGGTCTTGGGGGAACACTGAAGCTTTCTTT. Together with reference TRBV29-1 and TRBJ1-1, the CDR3 gives the full variable domain: SAVISQKPSRDICQRGTSLTIQCQVDSQVTMMFWYRQQPGQSLTLIATANQGSEATYESGFVIDKFPISRPNLTFSTLTVSNMSPEDSSIYLCSVGSWGNTEAFFGQGTRLTVV.

The CDR3 region is CASSLFSRAASNQPQHF. In nucleotides, the CDR3 is TGTGCCAGCAGTTTATTTAGTAGGGCGGCTAGCAATCAGCCCCAGCATTTT. The chain uses TRBV27 and TRBJ1-5; D is unresolved. Trimming removed 1 base at V and 0 bases at J, with 13 bases between. The V gene's germline CDR1 is MNHEY and CDR2 SMNVEV (reference sequence). There are 17 residues in the CDR3.

The chain is built from TRBV20-1 and TRBJ2-5, with D possibly TRBD2 on 5 matching bases. This CDR3 region has 10 residues. V shed 6 bases and J shed 5 bases, with 7 bases lying between them. Germline V gene lookup returns CDR1 DFQATT and CDR2 SNEGSKA (reference sequence). CDR3 region: CSAERETQYF. The CDR3 DNA reads TGCAGTGCGGAGCGGGAGACCCAGTACTTC.

The chain couples TRBV7-6 to TRBJ1-1, with 9 bases identical to TRBD1. The length of the CDR3 is 16 residues. Germline V gene lookup returns CDR1 SGHVS and CDR2 FNYEAQ. The trim removed 4 bases at V and 4 bases at J, leaving 10 bases unmatched. CDR3 region: CASSSLGGTGSTEAFF. The CDR3 DNA reads as TGTGCCAGCAGCTCCCTAGGGGGGACAGGGTCCACTGAAGCTTTCTTT.

This clone appeared a single time. The V gene is TRBV14, the J gene TRBJ2-7, with D hard to call. CDR3 length equals 15 residues. Germline V gene lookup returns CDR1 SGHDN and CDR2 FVKESK. With 1 base removed from V and 2 bases from J, the gap between germline ends came to 12 bases. CDR3 region: CASSQGPSFAYEQYF. The CDR3 nucleotides are TGTGCCAGCAGCCAAGGGCCTAGTTTTGCCTACGAGCAGTACTTC.

This clone showed up just once. The rearrangement uses TRBV6-5 and TRBJ1-2; 9 bases are shared with TRBD1. After removal of 6 bases from V and 7 bases from J, the junction contained 12 bases not matched to a gene. The CDR3 length is 15 residues. Germline-derived CDR1 and CDR2 are MNHEY and SVGAGI. The CDR3, as DNA: TGTGCCAGCAGATACAACAGGGGGCCTCTTGGTGGCTACACCTTC. Its translation: CASRYNRGPLGGYTF.

The rearrangement links TRBV10-3 to TRBJ2-1; a weak D match, TRBD1 (6 bases). The CDR3 loop spans 17 amino acids. Germline lookup yields CDR1 ENHRY and CDR2 SYGVKD. V was shortened by 0 bases and J by 2 bases, with 14 bases between the two germline ends. CDR3 coding DNA: TGTGCCATCAGTGAGTCCCGGGACACTCCTGCCTACAATGAGCAGTTCTTC. Its translation is CAISESRDTPAYNEQFF.

The sample holds a few counts of this clone. The chain combines TRBV10-3 with TRBJ2-1, with TRBD1 identical over 10 bases. With 7 bases clipped from V and 3 bases from J, the junction kept 12 bases outside the gene matches. The length of the CDR3 is 17 residues. CDR1 is ENHRY, CDR2 SYGVKD, per germline. CDR3 sequence: CAITEGWTGGGYNEQFF. The CDR3 DNA follows: TGTGCCATCACCGAAGGTTGGACAGGGGGAGGCTACAATGAGCAGTTCTTC.

The genes are TRBV7-9 and TRBJ1-4; TRBD1 aligns across 11 bases. Germline-derived CDR1 and CDR2 are SEHNR and FQNEAQ (reference sequence). The V gene end was trimmed by 5 bases and the J gene end by 7 bases; junction bases not matched to a gene: 6. The CDR3 has 15 amino acids. The CDR3 loop is CASSHKGTGGEKLFF. The CDR3 DNA reads TGTGCCAGCAGCCATAAGGGGACAGGGGGTGAAAAACTGTTTTTT.

The chain employs TRBV11-2 and TRBJ2-5, with D possibly being TRBD2 (5 bases). This CDR3 has 14 residues. The V gene lost 1 base and the J gene lost 11 bases, with 17 bases spanning the gap. CDR1 and CDR2 from the germline V gene are SGHAT and FQNNGV. CDR3 loop: CASSLVDSGLEQYF. DNA for the CDR3: TGTGCCAGCAGCTTAGTGGACTCAGGTTTGGAGCAGTACTTC.

The chain joins TRBV25-1 to TRBJ2-3, with 8 bases identical to TRBD1. The ends lost 4 bases at V and 1 base at J; junction bases unmatched: 10. Germline V gives CDR1 MGHDK, CDR2 SYGVNS. CDR3 length: 17 amino acids. This chain's CDR3 is CASSAAGQGQGTDTQYF. The CDR3 DNA sequence: TGTGCCAGCAGTGCTGCCGGACAGGGTCAAGGCACAGATACGCAGTATTTT.

About this clone: Other DNA sequences from this sample encode an identical CDR3 as well. The CDR3 nucleotides read TGTGCCAGCAGTGAGATACTCACCGGGGAGCTGTTTTTT. Translation: CASSEILTGELFF. The rearrangement links TRBV2 to TRBJ2-2; no firm D call. CDR1 is SNHLY and CDR2 is FYNNEI in the germline V gene. The CDR3 is made up of 13 amino acids. Trimming took off 3 bases at V and 4 bases at J, with 6 bases between the two ends.

The rearrangement links TRBV18 to TRBJ2-7; TRBD1 is a possible D gene (6 bases). Trimming took 2 bases from V and 4 from J, leaving 18 bases between them. Germline V gene lookup returns CDR1 KGHSH and CDR2 LQKENI. CDR3 size: 16 residues. The CDR3 reads CASSPVSGATPYEQYF. DNA of the CDR3: TGTGCCAGCTCACCAGTCTCAGGGGCAACTCCTTACGAGCAGTACTTC.

V gene TRBV5-1 combines with J gene TRBJ1-1; D ambiguous. CDR3 length: 15 residues. Germline lookup yields CDR1 SGHRS and CDR2 YFSETQ. V shed 5 bases and J shed 3 bases, with 17 bases lying between them. The CDR3 coding sequence is TGCGCCAGCAGGCTTCGCGGGCGGGAGGACACTGAAGCTTTCTTT. Its protein is CASRLRGREDTEAFF.

This sequence joins TRBV10-3 and TRBJ2-1; the D gene is possibly TRBD2 (5 bases). This CDR3 contains 14 residues. Germline-derived CDR1 and CDR2 are ENHRY and SYGVKD. V lost 2 bases and J 5 bases, leaving 10 bases between the germline ends. Here the CDR3 reads CAISEGDGDNEQFF. Here the CDR3 DNA reads TGTGCCATCAGTGAGGGAGACGGGGACAATGAGCAGTTCTTC.